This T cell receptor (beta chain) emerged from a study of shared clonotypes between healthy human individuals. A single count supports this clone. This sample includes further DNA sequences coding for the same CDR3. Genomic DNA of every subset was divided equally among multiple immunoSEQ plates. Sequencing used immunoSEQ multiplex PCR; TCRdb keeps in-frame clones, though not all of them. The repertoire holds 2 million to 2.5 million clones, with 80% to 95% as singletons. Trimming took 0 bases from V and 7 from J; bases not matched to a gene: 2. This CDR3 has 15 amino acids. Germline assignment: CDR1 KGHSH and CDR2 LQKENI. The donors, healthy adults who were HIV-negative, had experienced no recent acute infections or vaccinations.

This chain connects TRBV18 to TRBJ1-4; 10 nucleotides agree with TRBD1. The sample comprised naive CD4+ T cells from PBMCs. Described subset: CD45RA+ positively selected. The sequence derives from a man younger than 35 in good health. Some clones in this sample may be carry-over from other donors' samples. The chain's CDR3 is CASSPPGQGGEKLFF. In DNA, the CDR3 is TGTGCCAGCTCACCACCTGGACAGGGGGGTGAAAAACTGTTTTTT. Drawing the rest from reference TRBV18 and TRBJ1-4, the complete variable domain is NAGVMQNPRHLVRRRGQEARLRCSPMKGHSHVYWYRQLPEEGLKFMVYLQKENIIDESGMPKERFSAEFPKEGPSILRIQQVVRGDSAAYFCASSPPGQGGEKLFFGSGTQLSVL.